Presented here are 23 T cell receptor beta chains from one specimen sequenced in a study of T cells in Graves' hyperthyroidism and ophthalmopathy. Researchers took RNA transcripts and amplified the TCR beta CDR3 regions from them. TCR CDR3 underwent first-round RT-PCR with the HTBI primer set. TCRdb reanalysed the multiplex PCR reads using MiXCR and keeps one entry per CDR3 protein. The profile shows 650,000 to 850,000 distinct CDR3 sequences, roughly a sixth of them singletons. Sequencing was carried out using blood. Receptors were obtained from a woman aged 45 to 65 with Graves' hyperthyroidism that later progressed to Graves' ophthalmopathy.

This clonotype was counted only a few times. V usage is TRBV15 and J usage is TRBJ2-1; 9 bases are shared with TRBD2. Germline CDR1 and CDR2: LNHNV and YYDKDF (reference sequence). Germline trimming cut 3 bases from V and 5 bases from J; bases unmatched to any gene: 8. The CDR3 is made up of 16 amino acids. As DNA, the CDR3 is TGTGCCACCAGCAGGCCCAGCGGGGGGCCTAACAATGAGCAGTTCTTC. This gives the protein CATSRPSGGPNNEQFF.

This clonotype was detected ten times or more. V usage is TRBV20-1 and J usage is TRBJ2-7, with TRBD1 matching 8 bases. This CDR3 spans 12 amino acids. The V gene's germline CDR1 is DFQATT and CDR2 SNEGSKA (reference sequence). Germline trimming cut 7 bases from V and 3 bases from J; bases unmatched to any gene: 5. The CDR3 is CSGTGPIYEQYF. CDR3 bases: TGCAGTGGGACAGGGCCCATCTACGAGCAGTACTTC.

The CDR3 region has the DNA TGCAGTGTTCCCGGGGACAGGGCAGTGGATGAGCAGTTCTTC. This sequence encodes CSVPGDRAVDEQFF. The chain links TRBV20-1 to TRBJ2-1; 9 nucleotides match TRBD1. The CDR3 runs 14 residues. CDR1 DFQATT and CDR2 SNEGSKA come from the germline V gene (reference sequence). V gave up 7 bases and J gave up 8 bases; unmatched junction bases: 12.

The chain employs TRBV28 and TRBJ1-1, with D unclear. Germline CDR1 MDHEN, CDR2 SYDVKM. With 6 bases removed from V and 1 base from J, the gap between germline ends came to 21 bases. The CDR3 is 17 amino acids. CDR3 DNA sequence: TGTGCCAGCAGCGACTCCGGTTTAGGCGCGGAGAACACTGAAGCTTTCTTT. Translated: CASSDSGLGAENTEAFF. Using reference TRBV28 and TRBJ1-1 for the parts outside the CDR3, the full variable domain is DVKVTQSSRYLVKRTGEKVFLECVQDMDHENMFWYRQDPGLGLRLIYFSYDVKMKEKGDIPEGYSVSREKKERFSLILESASTNQTSMYLCASSDSGLGAENTEAFFGQGTRLTVV.

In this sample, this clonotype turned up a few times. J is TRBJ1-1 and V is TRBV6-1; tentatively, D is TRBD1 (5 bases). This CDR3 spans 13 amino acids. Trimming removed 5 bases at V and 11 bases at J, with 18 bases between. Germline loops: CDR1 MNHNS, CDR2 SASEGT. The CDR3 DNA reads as TGTGCCAGCAGTACCCCCGGGGCCAAGCGCGCTTTCTTT. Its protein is CASSTPGAKRAFF.

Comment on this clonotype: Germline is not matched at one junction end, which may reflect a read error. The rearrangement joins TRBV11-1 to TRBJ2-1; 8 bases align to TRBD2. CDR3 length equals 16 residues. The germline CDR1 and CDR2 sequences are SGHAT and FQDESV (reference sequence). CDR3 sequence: CASSQRGGLSYNEQFF. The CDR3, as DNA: TGCGCCAGCAGCCAACGGGGGGGGCTCTCCTACAATGAGCAGTTCTTC.

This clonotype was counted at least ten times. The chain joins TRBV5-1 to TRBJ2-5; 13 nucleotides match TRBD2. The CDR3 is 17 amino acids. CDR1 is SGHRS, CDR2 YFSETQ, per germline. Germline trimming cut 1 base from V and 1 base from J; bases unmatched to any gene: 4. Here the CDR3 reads CASSLFRTSGSQETQYF. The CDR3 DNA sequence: TGCGCCAGCAGCTTGTTCAGGACTAGCGGGAGCCAAGAGACCCAGTACTTC. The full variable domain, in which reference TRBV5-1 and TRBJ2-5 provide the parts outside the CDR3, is KAGVTQTPRYLIKTRGQQVTLSCSPISGHRSVSWYQQTPGQGLQFLFEYFSETQRNKGNFPGRFSGRQFSNSRSEMNVSTLELGDSALYLCASSLFRTSGSQETQYFGPGTRLLVL.

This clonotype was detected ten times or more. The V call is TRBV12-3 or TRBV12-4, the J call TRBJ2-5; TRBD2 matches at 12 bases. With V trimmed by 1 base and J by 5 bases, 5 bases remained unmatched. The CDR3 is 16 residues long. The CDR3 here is CASSLVLAGGSETQYF. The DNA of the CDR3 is TGTGCCAGCAGTTTAGTACTAGCGGGGGGTTCCGAGACCCAGTACTTC.

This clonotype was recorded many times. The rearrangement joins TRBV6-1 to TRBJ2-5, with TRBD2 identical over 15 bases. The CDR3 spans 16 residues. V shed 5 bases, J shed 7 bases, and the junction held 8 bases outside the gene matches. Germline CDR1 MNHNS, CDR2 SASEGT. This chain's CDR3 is CASSQGLAGGAGTQYF. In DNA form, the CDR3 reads TGTGCCAGCAGTCAGGGACTAGCGGGGGGAGCGGGGACCCAGTACTTC.

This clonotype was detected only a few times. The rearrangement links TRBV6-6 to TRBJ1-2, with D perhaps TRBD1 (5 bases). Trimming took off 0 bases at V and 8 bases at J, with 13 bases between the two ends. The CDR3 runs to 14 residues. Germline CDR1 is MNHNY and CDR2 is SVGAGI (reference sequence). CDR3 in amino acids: CASSYSLRREGYTF. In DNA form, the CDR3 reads TGTGCCAGCAGTTACTCTCTTCGCAGGGAGGGCTACACCTTC.

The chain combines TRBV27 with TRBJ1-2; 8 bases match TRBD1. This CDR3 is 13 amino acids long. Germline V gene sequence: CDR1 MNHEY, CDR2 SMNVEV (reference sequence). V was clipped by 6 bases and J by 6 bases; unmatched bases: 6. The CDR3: CASRITGGNGYTF. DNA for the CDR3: TGTGCCAGCAGGATAACAGGGGGGAATGGCTACACCTTC.

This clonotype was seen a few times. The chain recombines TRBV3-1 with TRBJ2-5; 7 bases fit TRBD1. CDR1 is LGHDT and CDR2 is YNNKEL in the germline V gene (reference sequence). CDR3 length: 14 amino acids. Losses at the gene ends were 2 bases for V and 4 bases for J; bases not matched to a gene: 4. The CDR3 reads CASSQRGGGETQYF. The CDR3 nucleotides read TGTGCCAGCAGCCAAAGAGGGGGCGGAGAGACCCAGTACTTC.

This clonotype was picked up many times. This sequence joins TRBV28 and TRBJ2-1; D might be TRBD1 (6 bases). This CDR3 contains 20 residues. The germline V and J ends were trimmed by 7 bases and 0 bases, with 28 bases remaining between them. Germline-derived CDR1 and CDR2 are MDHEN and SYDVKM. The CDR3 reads CASNLPRTKQGRFSYNEQFF. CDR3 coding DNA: TGTGCCAGCAACTTACCTAGAACCAAACAGGGACGATTCTCCTACAATGAGCAGTTCTTC. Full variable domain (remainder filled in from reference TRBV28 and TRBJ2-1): DVKVTQSSRYLVKRTGEKVFLECVQDMDHENMFWYRQDPGLGLRLIYFSYDVKMKEKGDIPEGYSVSREKKERFSLILESASTNQTSMYLCASNLPRTKQGRFSYNEQFFGPGTRLTVL.

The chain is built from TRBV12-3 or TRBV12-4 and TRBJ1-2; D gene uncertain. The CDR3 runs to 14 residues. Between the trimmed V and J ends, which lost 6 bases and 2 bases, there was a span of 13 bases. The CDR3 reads CASREGWENYGYTF. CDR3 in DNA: TGTGCCAGCAGAGAGGGCTGGGAGAACTATGGCTACACCTTC.

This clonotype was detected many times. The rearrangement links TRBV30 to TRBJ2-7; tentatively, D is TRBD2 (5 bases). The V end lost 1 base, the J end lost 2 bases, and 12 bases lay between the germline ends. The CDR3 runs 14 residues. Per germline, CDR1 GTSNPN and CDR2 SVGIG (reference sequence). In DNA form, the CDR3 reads TGTGCCTGGAGTGGCGACCTAGCAACCTACGAGCAGTACTTC. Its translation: CAWSGDLATYEQYF.

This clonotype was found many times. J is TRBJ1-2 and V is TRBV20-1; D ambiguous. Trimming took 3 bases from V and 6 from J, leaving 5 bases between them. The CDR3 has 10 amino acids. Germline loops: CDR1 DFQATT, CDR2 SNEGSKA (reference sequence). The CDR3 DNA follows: TGCAGTGCTAGTGAACATGGCTACACCTTC. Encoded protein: CSASEHGYTF.

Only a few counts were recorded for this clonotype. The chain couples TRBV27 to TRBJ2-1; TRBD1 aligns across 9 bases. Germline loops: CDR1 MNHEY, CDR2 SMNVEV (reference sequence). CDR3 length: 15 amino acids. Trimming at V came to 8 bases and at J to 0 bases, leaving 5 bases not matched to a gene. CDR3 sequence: CASQGTGSSYNEQFF. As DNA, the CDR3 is TGTGCCAGCCAGGGGACAGGGAGCTCCTACAATGAGCAGTTCTTC.

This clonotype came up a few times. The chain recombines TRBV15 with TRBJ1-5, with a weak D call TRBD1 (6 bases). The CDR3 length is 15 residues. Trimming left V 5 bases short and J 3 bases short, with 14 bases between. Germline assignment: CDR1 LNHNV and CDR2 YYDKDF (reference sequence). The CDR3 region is CATSPSRDNNQPQHF. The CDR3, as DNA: TGTGCCACCAGCCCCAGCCGGGACAACAATCAGCCCCAGCATTTT.

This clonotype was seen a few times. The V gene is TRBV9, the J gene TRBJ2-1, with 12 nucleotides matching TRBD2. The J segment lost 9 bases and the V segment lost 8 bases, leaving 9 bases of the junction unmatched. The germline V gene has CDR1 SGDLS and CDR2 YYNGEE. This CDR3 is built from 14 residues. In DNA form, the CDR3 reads TGTGCCAGTACCGCTAGCGGGGGGGCGGTTGAGCAGTTCTTC. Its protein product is CASTASGGAVEQFF.

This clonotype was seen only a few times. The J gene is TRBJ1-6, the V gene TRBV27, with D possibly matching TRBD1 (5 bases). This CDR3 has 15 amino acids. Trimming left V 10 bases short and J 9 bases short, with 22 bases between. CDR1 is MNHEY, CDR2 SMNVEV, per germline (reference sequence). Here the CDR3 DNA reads TGTGCCACCCAACCCCGACAGCTCAGGAGTTCACCCCTCCACTTT. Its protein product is CATQPRQLRSSPLHF.

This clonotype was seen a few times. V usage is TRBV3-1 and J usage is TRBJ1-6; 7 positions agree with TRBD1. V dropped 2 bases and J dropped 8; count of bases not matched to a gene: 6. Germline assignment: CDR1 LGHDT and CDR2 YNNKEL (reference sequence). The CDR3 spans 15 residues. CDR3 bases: TGTGCCAGCAGCCAAAACCCGACAGGGTATTCACCCCTCCACTTT. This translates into CASSQNPTGYSPLHF.

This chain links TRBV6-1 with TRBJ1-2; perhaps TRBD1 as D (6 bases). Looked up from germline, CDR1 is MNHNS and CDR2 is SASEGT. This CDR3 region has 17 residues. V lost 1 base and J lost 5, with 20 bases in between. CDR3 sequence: CASSEGRGGFLGYGYTF. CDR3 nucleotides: TGTGCCAGCAGTGAAGGCAGGGGCGGATTTCTAGGTTATGGCTACACCTTC.

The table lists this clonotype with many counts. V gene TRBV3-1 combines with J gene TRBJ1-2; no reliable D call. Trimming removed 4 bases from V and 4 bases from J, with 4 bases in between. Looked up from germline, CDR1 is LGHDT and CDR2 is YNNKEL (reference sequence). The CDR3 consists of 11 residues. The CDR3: CASSLLYGYTF. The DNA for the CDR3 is TGTGCCAGCAGCCTGCTCTATGGCTACACCTTC.